This section outlines one T cell receptor beta chain sequence together with its context. Unmatched junction bases numbered 5, after V lost 4 bases and J lost 7 bases. This CDR3 region has 14 residues. Germline-derived CDR1 and CDR2 are SGHRS and YFSETQ. This sample was taken from a study of technical replicates of blood from several donors. Sequencing was performed with immunoSEQ multiplex PCR; in TCRdb, only in-frame clones are kept and a portion is missing. The data show 55,000 to 75,000 clones, around 96% seen once. Sequencing used T cells isolated from PBMCs. The chain links TRBV5-1 to TRBJ2-7; 13 nucleotides match TRBD2. The TCR originated in a human donor in good health. The CDR3, as DNA: TGCGCCAGCAGCCCTGGACTAGCGGGAGAAGAGCAGTACTTC. It encodes CASSPGLAGEEQYF.